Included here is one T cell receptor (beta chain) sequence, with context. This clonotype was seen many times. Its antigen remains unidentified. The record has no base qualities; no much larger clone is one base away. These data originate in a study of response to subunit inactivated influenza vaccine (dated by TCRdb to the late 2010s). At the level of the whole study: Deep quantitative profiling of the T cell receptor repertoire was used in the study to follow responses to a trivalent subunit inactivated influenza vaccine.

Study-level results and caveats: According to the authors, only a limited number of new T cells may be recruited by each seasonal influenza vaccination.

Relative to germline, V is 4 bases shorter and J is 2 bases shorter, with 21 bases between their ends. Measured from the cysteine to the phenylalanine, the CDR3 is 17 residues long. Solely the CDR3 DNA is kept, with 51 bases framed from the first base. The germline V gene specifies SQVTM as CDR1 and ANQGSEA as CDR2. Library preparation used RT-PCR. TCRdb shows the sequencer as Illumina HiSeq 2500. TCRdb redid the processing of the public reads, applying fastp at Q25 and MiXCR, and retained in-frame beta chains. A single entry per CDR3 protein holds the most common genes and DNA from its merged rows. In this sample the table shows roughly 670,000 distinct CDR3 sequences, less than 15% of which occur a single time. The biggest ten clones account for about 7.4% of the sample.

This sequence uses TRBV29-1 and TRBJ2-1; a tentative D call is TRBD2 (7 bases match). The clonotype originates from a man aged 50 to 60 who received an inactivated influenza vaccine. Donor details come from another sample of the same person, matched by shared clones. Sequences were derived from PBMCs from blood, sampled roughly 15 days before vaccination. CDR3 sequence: CSVAYRASGVTYNEQFF. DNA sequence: TGCAGCGTTGCTTACAGGGCTAGCGGAGTAACCTACAATGAGCAGTTCTTC.